This T cell receptor (beta chain) originates from a study of blood T cell repertoires in COVID-19. At the level of the study: PBMCs, B-cell-depleted T cells, or T cells provided the cDNA or gDNA that made up the material.

CDR1 and CDR2 from the germline V gene are SGHAT and FQNNGV. There are 16 residues in the CDR3. The ends lost 3 bases at V and 4 bases at J; junction bases unmatched: 9. Original data processing: Nucleated cell counts were estimated from reference gene primer amplification. Clones were sequenced by immunoSEQ multiplex PCR, and TCRdb holds only the in-frame ones, with some missing. V, J and clone size are those of that table, while D and trimming were read from the DNA. The sample yields under 150,000 clones, about four fifths seen once. The V and J genes are TRBV11-2 and TRBJ2-5; TRBD2 agrees at 9 bases. This receptor was taken from a man aged 40-49 years with active or convalescent COVID-19. Material: peripheral blood. CDR3 sequence reads: CASSLGSGGSSETQYF. CDR3 DNA sequence: TGTGCCAGCAGCTTGGGTAGCGGGGGATCCTCAGAGACCCAGTACTTC.